A single sample is the source of the 8 T cell receptor beta chains below, sequenced in a study of T cells in localized non-small cell lung cancer. Assay: immunoSEQ multiplex PCR; the TCRdb copy retains only in-frame clones and omits some. In the table there are about 4,000 clones, approximately 30% of which are singletons. Sequenced material: lung tumor tissue, taken before any cancer treatment. Source of these receptors: a man between 40 and 70 years old with stage II lung adenocarcinoma.

This clone was seen only a few times. This chain connects TRBV9 to TRBJ1-2; D remains ambiguous. V was shortened by 7 bases and J by 4 bases, with 11 bases between the two germline ends. This CDR3 contains 12 residues. Germline CDR1 and CDR2: SGDLS and YYNGEE. DNA of the CDR3: TGTGCCAGCGAGCGGGTTCCCTATGGCTACACCTTC. Encoded protein: CASERVPYGYTF.

This sequence joins TRBV6-7 and TRBJ1-6; no definite D call. Being an ORF, TRBV6-7 has a function that is uncertain. V was clipped by 8 bases and J by 0 bases, with 11 bases between them. The CDR3 covers 15 residues. The CDR3 nucleotides read TGTGCCAGCCCCCCGCCGAGCTCCTATAATTCACCCCTCCACTTT. This translates into CASPPPSSYNSPLHF.

The chain recombines TRBV6-8 with TRBJ2-1; a weak D match, TRBD2 (6 bases). Germline CDR1 is MNHGY and CDR2 is SAAAGT. The CDR3 sequence is 15 residues long. Trimming removed 2 bases from V and 6 bases from J, with 14 bases in between. The CDR3, as DNA: TGTGCCAGCAGTTACGTTGGGGGGTTAGGCAATGAGCAGTTCTTC. It codes for CASSYVGGLGNEQFF.

This clone was counted between two and nine times. The chain joins TRBV6-8 to TRBJ1-5; no firm D call. Deletions cut 5 bases from V and 4 bases from J, with 6 bases between. Germline CDR1 is MNHGY and CDR2 is SAAAGT. The CDR3 covers 12 residues. In nucleotides, the CDR3 is TGTGCCAGCAGTGGCCCAAATCAGCCCCAGCATTTT. Protein: CASSGPNQPQHF.

This chain connects TRBV29-1 to TRBJ1-1; D call uncertain. Germline V gene sequence: CDR1 SQVTM, CDR2 ANQGSEA. The CDR3 spans 12 residues. V lost 7 bases, J lost 7 bases, and 16 bases lay in between. In nucleotides, the CDR3 is TGCAGCGCTTTGAACGGCGGGTTTGAAGCTTTCTTT. As protein: CSALNGGFEAFF.

In this sample, this clone turned up a few times. This rearrangement joins TRBV15 to TRBJ2-7; tentative D call: TRBD2 (6 bases). Germline V CDR1 and CDR2: LNHNV, YYDKDF (reference sequence). The V and J ends lost 3 bases and 2 bases respectively, with 11 bases between them. The CDR3 spans 14 residues. CDR3 in DNA: TGTGCCACCAGCAGCGGTAGCGGACCCTACGAGCAGTACGTC. Translating gives CATSSGSGPYEQYV.

This clone was seen once. The chain couples TRBV28 to TRBJ1-4; no definite D call. Germline V lookup: CDR1 MDHEN, CDR2 SYDVKM. The CDR3 spans 15 residues. The V end lost 5 bases, the J end lost 6 bases, and 16 bases lay between the germline ends. The CDR3 nucleotides read TGTGCCAGCAGTCCGGCGATAGGGTTTCATGAAAAACTGTTTTTT. It encodes CASSPAIGFHEKLFF.

This clone was observed many times. This sequence joins TRBV11-3 and TRBJ1-2; D gene ambiguous. CDR3 length: 15 residues. From germline, CDR1 is SGHNT and CDR2 YENEEA. V was clipped by 3 bases and J by 0 bases, with 11 bases between them. CDR3 region: CASSLDGFTNYGYTF. DNA for the CDR3: TGTGCCAGCAGCTTGGACGGCTTCACTAACTATGGCTACACCTTC.